The entry that follows covers one T cell receptor (beta chain) sequence. The data are from a study of blood T cell repertoires in COVID-19. Study as a whole: There were acute and convalescent COVID-19 samples, and they came from the United States, Italy and Spain.

The CDR3 is 14 amino acids. Germline values: CDR1 MNHEY, CDR2 SVGAGI. Trimming left V 3 bases short and J 2 bases short, with 11 bases between. This table comes from immunoSEQ multiplex PCR, and its TCRdb copy is limited to in-frame clones, with some not included. In the table there are 85,000 to 120,000 clones, approximately 86% of which are singletons. The sequenced sample was peripheral blood. This rearrangement joins TRBV6-5 to TRBJ2-7, with D possibly TRBD2 on 7 matching bases. The TCR comes from a man over 45 with active or convalescent COVID-19. The CDR3 region is CASSYRGAPYEQYF. CDR3 nucleotides: TGTGCCAGCAGTTATCGGGGGGCTCCCTACGAGCAGTACTTC.